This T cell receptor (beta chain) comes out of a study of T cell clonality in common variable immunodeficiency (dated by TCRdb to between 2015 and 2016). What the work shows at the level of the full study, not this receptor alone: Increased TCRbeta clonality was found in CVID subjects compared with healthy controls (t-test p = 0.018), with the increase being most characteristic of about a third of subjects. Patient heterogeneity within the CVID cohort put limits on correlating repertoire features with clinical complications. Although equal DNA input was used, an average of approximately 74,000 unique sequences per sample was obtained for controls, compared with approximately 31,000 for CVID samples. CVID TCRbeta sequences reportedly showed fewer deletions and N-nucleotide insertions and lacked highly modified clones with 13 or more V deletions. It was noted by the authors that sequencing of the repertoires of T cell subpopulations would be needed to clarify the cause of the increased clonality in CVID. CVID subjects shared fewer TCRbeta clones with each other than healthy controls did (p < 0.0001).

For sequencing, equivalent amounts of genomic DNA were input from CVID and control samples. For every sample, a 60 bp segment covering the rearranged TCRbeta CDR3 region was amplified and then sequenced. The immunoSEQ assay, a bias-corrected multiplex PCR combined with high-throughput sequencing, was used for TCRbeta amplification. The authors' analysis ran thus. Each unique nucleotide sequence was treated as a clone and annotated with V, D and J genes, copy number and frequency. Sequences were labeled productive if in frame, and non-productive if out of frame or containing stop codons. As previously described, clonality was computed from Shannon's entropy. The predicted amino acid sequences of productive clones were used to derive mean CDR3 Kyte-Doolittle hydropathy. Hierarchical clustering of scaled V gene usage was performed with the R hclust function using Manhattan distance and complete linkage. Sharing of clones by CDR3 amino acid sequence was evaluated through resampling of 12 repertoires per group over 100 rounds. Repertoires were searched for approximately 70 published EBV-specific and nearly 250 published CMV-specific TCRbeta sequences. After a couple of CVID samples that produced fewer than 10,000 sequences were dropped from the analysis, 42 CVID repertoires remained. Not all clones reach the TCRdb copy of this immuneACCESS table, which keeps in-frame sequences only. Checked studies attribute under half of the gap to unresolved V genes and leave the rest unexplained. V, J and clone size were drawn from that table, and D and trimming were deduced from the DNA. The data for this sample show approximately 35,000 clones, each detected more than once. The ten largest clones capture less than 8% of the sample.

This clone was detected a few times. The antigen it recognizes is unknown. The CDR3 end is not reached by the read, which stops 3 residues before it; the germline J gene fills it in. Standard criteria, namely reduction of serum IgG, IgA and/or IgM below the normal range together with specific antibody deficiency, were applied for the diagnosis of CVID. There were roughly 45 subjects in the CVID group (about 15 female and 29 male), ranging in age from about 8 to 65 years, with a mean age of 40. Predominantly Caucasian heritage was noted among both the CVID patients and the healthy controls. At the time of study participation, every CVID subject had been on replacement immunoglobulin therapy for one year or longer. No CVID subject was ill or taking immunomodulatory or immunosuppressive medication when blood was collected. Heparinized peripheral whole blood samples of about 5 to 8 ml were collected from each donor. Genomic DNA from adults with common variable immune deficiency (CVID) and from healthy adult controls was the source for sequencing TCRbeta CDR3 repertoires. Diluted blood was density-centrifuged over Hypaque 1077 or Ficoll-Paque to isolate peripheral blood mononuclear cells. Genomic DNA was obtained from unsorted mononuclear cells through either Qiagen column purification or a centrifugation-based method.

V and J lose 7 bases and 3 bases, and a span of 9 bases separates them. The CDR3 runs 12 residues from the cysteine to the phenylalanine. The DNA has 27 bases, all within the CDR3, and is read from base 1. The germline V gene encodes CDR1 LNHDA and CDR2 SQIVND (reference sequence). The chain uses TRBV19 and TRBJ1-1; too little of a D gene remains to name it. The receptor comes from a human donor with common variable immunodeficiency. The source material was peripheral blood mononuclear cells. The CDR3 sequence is CASIRIDTEAFF. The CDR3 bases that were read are TGTGCCAGTATTAGAATTGACACTGAA.